This T cell receptor (beta chain) was captured by sequencing in a study of control samples from healthy donors and cancer patients. Profiling relied on immunoSEQ multiplex PCR, and the TCRdb table lists in-frame clones only, not all of them. The top ten clones hold about 1.6% of a sample with about 220,000 clones, just under 95% of them seen once. Sequencing was done on a sample of blood. The sequence derives from a man between 50 and 59 years old in good health.

The CDR3 DNA sequence: TGTGCCAGCAGTTTAGCTGCCTCCTACGAGCAGTACTTC. Its protein is CASSLAASYEQYF. The chain is built from TRBV12-3 or TRBV12-4 and TRBJ2-7; D not resolved. The CDR3 totals 13 residues. The V gene lost 0 bases and the J gene lost 0 bases, with 3 bases spanning the gap.